Below are 19 T cell receptor beta chains sequenced from a single sample in a study of blood T cells in healthy people across ages. The authors ran a second PCR of roughly 6 to 11 cycles using a sample-barcoded 5' primer and a J-beta primer mix. TCRdb processed the 5' RACE reads anew with MiXCR; each CDR3 protein has one entry. The sample consists of about 1,400,000 distinct CDR3 sequences, approximately 60% of them appearing once. The specimen was blood. The receptors were sampled from a man aged 18 to 30 in good health.

The chain uses TRBV10-3 and TRBJ2-7; 9 nucleotides line up with TRBD2. V lost 3 bases and J lost 2; bases outside the gene matches: 8. Germline CDR1 reads ENHRY; CDR2 reads SYGVKD. The CDR3 has 16 amino acids. This chain's CDR3 is CAISDSHKRGAYEQYF. In DNA, the CDR3 is TGTGCCATCAGTGATTCTCACAAGCGGGGGGCCTACGAGCAGTACTTC.

This chain joins TRBV4-1 and TRBJ1-1, with D unresolved. V lost 4 bases and J lost 0, with 12 bases in between. The CDR3 covers 15 residues. CDR1 is MGHRA and CDR2 is YSYEKL in the germline V gene. The CDR3 here is CASSLMGSLNTEAFF. CDR3 in DNA: TGCGCCAGCAGCCTCATGGGGTCCCTGAACACTGAAGCTTTCTTT.

This clonotype was detected only once. The V call is TRBV20-1, the J call TRBJ2-4; D possibly corresponds to TRBD2 (7 bases). The J call is uncertain, as TRBJ2-7 better fits the DNA end. CDR3 length: 17 amino acids. The germline V gene encodes CDR1 DFQATT and CDR2 SNEGSKA (reference sequence). In nucleotides, the CDR3 is TGCAGTGCTAGAGGGGTAAGGGGGGGAGGGCCTCCCCACGAGCAGTACTTC. Translation gives CSARGVRGGGPPHEQYF.

The chain has TRBV25-1 and TRBJ2-3; D not resolved. Germline assignment: CDR1 MGHDK and CDR2 SYGVNS. The CDR3 is 13 amino acids. Trimming cost V 4 bases and J 3 bases, with 8 bases left between them. The DNA of the CDR3 is TGTGCCAGCAGTGGTTGGACGACAGATACGCAGTATTTT. Its protein is CASSGWTTDTQYF.

The V and J genes are TRBV7-2 and TRBJ2-7, with D hard to call. CDR3 length equals 16 residues. Germline CDR1 and CDR2: SGHTA and FQGNSA. Trimming removed 1 base at V and 1 base at J, with 14 bases between. For the CDR3, the DNA is TGTGCCAGCAGCTTAGATTACAGCCGTCGGTCCTACGAGCAGTACTTC. It translates to CASSLDYSRRSYEQYF. The full variable domain, in which reference TRBV7-2 and TRBJ2-7 provide the parts outside the CDR3, is GAGVSQSPSNKVTEKGKDVELRCDPISGHTALYWYRQSLGQGLEFLIYFQGNSAPDKSGLPSDRFSAERTGGSVSTLTIQRTQQEDSAVYLCASSLDYSRRSYEQYFGPGTRLTVT.

The J gene is TRBJ1-2, the V gene TRBV28; a weak D match, TRBD1 (6 bases). Trimming took off 1 base at V and 6 bases at J, with 15 bases between the two ends. The CDR3 length is 15 residues. Germline CDR1 is MDHEN and CDR2 is SYDVKM. The CDR3 is CASSLFGGFENGYTF. As DNA, the CDR3 is TGTGCCAGCAGTTTATTTGGGGGCTTCGAGAATGGCTACACCTTC.

V gene TRBV4-3 combines with J gene TRBJ1-2; 8 nucleotides agree with TRBD1. Germline values: CDR1 LGHNA, CDR2 YSLEER. V trimming: 0 bases; J trimming: 5 bases; junction bases outside the gene matches: 11. The CDR3 totals 17 residues. The CDR3 protein is CASSQEHLGQGQYGYTF. CDR3 sequence (DNA): TGCGCCAGCAGCCAAGAACACCTAGGACAGGGCCAGTATGGCTACACCTTC.

The V and J genes are TRBV5-6 and TRBJ2-5; 7 positions match TRBD1. The germline CDR1 and CDR2 sequences are SGHDT and YYEEEE. The length of the CDR3 is 15 residues. V shed 2 bases and J 1 base; nucleotides not matched to a gene: 5. In DNA form, the CDR3 reads TGTGCCAGCAGCTTCAAGGGGGCAATCCAAGAGACCCAGTACTTC. As protein: CASSFKGAIQETQYF.

The rearrangement links TRBV13 to TRBJ1-1; D gene ambiguous. This CDR3 comprises 13 residues. CDR1 and CDR2 from the germline V gene are PRHDT and FYEKMQ (reference sequence). With 0 bases removed from V and 7 bases from J, the gap between germline ends came to 9 bases. The CDR3 DNA is TGTGCCAGCAGCTTAGGGGGAGTTGGTGAAGCTTTCTTT. The encoded protein is CASSLGGVGEAFF.

This clonotype was seen a single time. This chain connects TRBV13 to TRBJ2-5, with 7 bases matching TRBD2. This CDR3 has 14 residues. V lost 5 bases, J lost 5 bases, and 8 bases stayed unmatched. Germline-derived CDR1 and CDR2 are PRHDT and FYEKMQ (reference sequence). The CDR3 nucleotides are TGTGCCAGCAGCCCCCAACTAGCGCGGGAGACCCAGTACTTC. The encoded protein is CASSPQLARETQYF.

The chain combines TRBV20-1 with TRBJ2-7, with 10 bases aligning to TRBD1. CDR1 DFQATT and CDR2 SNEGSKA come from the germline V gene (reference sequence). The V and J ends lost 6 bases and 5 bases, in that order; junction bases with no gene match: 4. This CDR3 is 12 amino acids long. The CDR3 region has the DNA TGCAGTGCGACCGGGACAGGGGACGAGCAGTACTTC. Translated: CSATGTGDEQYF.

The rearrangement links TRBV28 to TRBJ1-2; unclear D gene. Trimming took 3 bases from V and 8 from J, leaving 10 bases between them. Germline lookup yields CDR1 MDHEN and CDR2 SYDVKM. The CDR3 loop spans 12 amino acids. The CDR3, as DNA: TGTGCCAGCAGTTTCCTGATGGAGGGCTACACCTTC. Amino acid sequence: CASSFLMEGYTF.

The chain has TRBV29-1 and TRBJ1-2; D is undetermined. Germline V gives CDR1 SQVTM, CDR2 ANQGSEA. The V end lost 7 bases, the J end lost 5 bases, and 14 bases lay between the germline ends. The CDR3 is made up of 12 amino acids. Here the CDR3 reads CSAFRTVYGYTF. The CDR3 DNA follows: TGCAGCGCCTTTCGGACGGTTTATGGCTACACCTTC.

The gene calls are TRBV6-5 and TRBJ2-2; the D gene is possibly TRBD2 (5 bases). Trimming pared 2 bases from V and 7 bases from J, leaving 5 bases between. CDR3 size: 12 residues. The germline V gene has CDR1 MNHEY and CDR2 SVGAGI. The CDR3 DNA is TGTGCCAGCAGTTACCGGGACGGGGAGCTGTTTTTT. This gives the protein CASSYRDGELFF.

J is TRBJ2-5 and V is TRBV20-1; TRBD2 matches 7 bases. Germline-derived CDR1 and CDR2 are DFQATT and SNEGSKA (reference sequence). The V and J ends lost 1 base and 11 bases, in that order; junction bases with no gene match: 16. This CDR3 comprises 15 residues. CDR3 protein: CSARAQGGSYNEQYF. In DNA form, the CDR3 reads TGCAGTGCTAGAGCGCAGGGAGGGTCCTACAATGAGCAGTACTTC.

This clonotype was observed many times. DNA of the CDR3: TGTGCCAGTAGACGGACTAGCGGATCCTACGAGCAGTACTTC. Its translation: CASRRTSGSYEQYF. V gene TRBV7-9 combines with J gene TRBJ2-7, with 10 bases identical to TRBD2. Germline V lookup: CDR1 SEHNR, CDR2 FQNEAQ (reference sequence). The trim removed 9 bases at V and 1 base at J, leaving 6 bases unmatched. This CDR3 spans 14 amino acids.

There are a few counts of this clonotype. The V call is TRBV6-6, the J call TRBJ2-3; D not certain. Trimming removed 2 bases from V and 4 bases from J, with 7 bases in between. There are 13 residues in the CDR3. CDR1 MNHNY and CDR2 SVGAGI come from the germline V gene (reference sequence). Written as DNA, the CDR3 is TGTGCCAGCAGTTACGGTCTGCCAGATACGCAGTATTTT. Amino acids: CASSYGLPDTQYF.

In this sample, this clonotype turned up many times. The chain is built from TRBV29-1 and TRBJ2-4; possible D gene TRBD1, 6 bases. V was cut by 4 bases and J by 6 bases, with 16 bases left in between. The CDR3 extends over 14 amino acids. CDR1 and CDR2 (germline): SQVTM, ANQGSEA. For the CDR3, the DNA is TGCAGCGTTGCCCCCCAGGGGCCGGGAAACATTCAGTACTTC. Translating it yields CSVAPQGPGNIQYF.

The CDR3 is CASSPTGSGTGSFIQYF. The CDR3 bases are TGTGCCAGCAGTCCCACGGGTTCCGGGACAGGGAGTTTCATTCAGTACTTC. J is TRBJ2-4 and V is TRBV6-1; 9 bases align to TRBD1. The length of the CDR3 is 17 residues. Germline V gene lookup returns CDR1 MNHNS and CDR2 SASEGT. The trim removed 5 bases at V and 9 bases at J, leaving 17 bases unmatched.